Sequencing of this T cell receptor (beta chain) was carried out in a study of human T cells and chemical hapten exposure. Study-level findings and limits: Against controls, expanded TCRs gave rise to significantly more large CDR3 similarity clusters. Healthy people's immune response may differ from that of the donors, who had alopecia.

As handled by the study authors: Sample TCR counts, which ranged from about 20,000 to 750,000, had a median of 95,638. TCRdb called the RACE reads again in MiXCR, with one record for every CDR3 protein. TCRdb's processing, not the authors' own work, is the source of the V and J calls. The profile shows roughly 360,000 distinct CDR3 sequences, around 4.8% of them singletons. Trimming took 5 bases from V and 3 from J, leaving 11 bases between them. In germline, CDR1 is SGHTA, CDR2 FQGNSA. The length of the CDR3 is 13 residues. Time point of the sample: patch test 1, 2 weeks after DPC sensitization. The treatment here: therapeutic diphenylcyclopropenone sensitization with weekly scalp DPC. The total RNA was obtained from whole blood that was not fractionated. This clonotype was observed a handful of times. Antigen: not known.

The material was whole blood, obtained in connection with sensitization to the hapten diphenylcyclopropenone (DPC). J is TRBJ2-7 and V is TRBV7-2; D perhaps matches TRBD2 (6 bases). This clonotype was sampled from a woman aged 50 to 60 with alopecia areata. Some clones in this sample may be carry-over from other donors' samples. For the CDR3, the DNA is TGTGCCAGCAGCGCCCCGACTAGCTACGAGCAGTACTTC. As protein: CASSAPTSYEQYF.